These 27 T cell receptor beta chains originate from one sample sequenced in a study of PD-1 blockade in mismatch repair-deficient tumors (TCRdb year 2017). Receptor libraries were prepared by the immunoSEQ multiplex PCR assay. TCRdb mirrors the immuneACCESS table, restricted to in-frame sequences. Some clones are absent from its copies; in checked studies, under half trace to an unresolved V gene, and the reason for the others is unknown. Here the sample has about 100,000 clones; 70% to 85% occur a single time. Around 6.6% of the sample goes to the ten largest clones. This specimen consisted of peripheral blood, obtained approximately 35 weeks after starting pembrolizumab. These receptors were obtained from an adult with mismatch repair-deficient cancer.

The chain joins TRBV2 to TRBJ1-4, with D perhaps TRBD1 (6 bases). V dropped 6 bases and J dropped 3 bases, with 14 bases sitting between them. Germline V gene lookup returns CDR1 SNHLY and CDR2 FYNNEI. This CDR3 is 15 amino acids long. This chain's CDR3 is CASRAAGAPNEKLFF. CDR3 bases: TGTGCCAGCAGGGCAGCGGGGGCCCCTAATGAAAAACTGTTTTTT. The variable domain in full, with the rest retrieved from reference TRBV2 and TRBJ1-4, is EPEVTQTPSHQVTQMGQEVILRCVPISNHLYFYWYRQILGQKVEFLVSFYNNEISEKSEIFDDQFSVERPDGSNFTLKIRSTKLEDSAMYFCASRAAGAPNEKLFFGSGTQLSVL.

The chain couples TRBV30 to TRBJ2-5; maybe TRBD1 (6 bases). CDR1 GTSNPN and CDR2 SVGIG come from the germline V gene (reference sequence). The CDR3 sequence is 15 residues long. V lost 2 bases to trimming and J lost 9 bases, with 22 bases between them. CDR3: CAWSPGQGNVGSQYF. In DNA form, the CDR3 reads TGTGCCTGGAGTCCTGGCCAGGGGAATGTGGGTTCCCAGTACTTC.

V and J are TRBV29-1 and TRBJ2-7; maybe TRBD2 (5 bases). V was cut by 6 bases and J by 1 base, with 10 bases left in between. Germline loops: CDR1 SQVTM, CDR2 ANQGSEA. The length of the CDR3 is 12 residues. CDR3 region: CSVDSGSYEQYF. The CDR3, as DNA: TGCAGCGTAGACTCGGGATCCTACGAGCAGTACTTC.

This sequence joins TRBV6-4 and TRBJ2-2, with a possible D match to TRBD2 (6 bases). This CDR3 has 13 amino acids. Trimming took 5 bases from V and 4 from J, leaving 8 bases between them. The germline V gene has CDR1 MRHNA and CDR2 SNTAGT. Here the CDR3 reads CASSLGSTGELFF. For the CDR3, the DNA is TGTGCCAGCAGTCTCGGGAGCACCGGGGAGCTGTTTTTT.

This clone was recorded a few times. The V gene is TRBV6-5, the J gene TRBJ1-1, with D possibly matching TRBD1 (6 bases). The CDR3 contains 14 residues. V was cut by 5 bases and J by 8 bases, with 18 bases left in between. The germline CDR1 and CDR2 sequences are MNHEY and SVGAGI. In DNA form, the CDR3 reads TGTGCCAGCAGTCCTATGACCGTTAGGGGGGAAGCTTTCTTT. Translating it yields CASSPMTVRGEAFF.

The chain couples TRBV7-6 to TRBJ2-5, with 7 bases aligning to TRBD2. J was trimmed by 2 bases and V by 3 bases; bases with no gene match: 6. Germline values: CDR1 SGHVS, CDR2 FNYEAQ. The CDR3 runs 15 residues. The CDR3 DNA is TGTGCCAGCAGCTTTCCGGCGGGACTACAAGAGACCCAGTACTTC. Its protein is CASSFPAGLQETQYF. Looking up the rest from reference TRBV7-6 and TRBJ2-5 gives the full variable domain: GAGVSQSPRYKVTKRGQDVALRCDPISGHVSLYWYRQALGQGPEFLTYFNYEAQQDKSGLPNDRFSAERPEGSISTLTIQRTEQRDSAMYRCASSFPAGLQETQYFGPGTRLLVL.

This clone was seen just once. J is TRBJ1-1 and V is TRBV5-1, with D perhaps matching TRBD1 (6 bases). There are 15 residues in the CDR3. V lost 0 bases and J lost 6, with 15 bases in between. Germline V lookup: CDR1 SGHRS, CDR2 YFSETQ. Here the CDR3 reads CASSLVGGMAPEAFF. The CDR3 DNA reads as TGCGCCAGCAGCTTGGTAGGGGGAATGGCTCCTGAAGCTTTCTTT.

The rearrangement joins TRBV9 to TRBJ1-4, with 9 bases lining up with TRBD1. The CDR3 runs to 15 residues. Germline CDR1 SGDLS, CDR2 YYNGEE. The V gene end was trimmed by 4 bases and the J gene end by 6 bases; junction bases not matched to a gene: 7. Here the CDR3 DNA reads TGTGCCAGCAGCACTACAGGGGGCGCCGATGAAAAACTGTTTTTT. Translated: CASSTTGGADEKLFF.

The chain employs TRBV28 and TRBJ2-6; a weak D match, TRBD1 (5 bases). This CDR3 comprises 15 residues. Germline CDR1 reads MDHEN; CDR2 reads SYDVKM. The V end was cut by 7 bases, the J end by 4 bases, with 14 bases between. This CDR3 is CASIPSRAGANVLTF. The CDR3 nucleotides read TGTGCCAGCATTCCGAGCAGGGCCGGGGCCAACGTCCTGACTTTC.

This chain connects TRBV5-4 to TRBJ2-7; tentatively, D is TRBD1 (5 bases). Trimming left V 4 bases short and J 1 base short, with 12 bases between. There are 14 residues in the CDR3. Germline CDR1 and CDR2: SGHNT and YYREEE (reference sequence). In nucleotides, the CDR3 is TGTGCCAGCAGCCATGGGCAGGGATCCTACGAGCAGTACTTC. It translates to CASSHGQGSYEQYF.

CDR3 loop: CASRGYEQYF. CDR3 DNA sequence: TGTGCCAGCCGAGGCTACGAGCAGTACTTC. The J gene is TRBJ2-7, the V gene TRBV6-6; D unclear. V lost 8 bases and J 3 bases, leaving 5 bases between the germline ends. The CDR3 contains 10 residues. CDR1 MNHNY and CDR2 SVGAGI come from the germline V gene (reference sequence).

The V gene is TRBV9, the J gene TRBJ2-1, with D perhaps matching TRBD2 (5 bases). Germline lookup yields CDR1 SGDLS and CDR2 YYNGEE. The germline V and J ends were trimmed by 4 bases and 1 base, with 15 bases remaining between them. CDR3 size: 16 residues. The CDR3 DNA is TGTGCCAGCAGCACACCCAGCGGAGGTTCCTACAATGAGCAGTTCTTC. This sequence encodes CASSTPSGGSYNEQFF.

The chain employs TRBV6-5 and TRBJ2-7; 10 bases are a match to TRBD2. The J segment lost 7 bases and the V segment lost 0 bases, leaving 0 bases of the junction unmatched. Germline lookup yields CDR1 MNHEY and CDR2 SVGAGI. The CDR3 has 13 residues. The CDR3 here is CASSYSLAGEQYF. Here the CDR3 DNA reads TGTGCCAGCAGTTACTCACTAGCGGGGGAGCAGTACTTC.

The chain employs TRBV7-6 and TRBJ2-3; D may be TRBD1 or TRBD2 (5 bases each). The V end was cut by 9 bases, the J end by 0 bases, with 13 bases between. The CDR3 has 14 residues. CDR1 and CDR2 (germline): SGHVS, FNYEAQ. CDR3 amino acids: CASRGTLSTDTQYF. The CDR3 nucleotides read TGTGCCAGTCGGGGCACCCTTAGCACAGATACGCAGTATTTT.

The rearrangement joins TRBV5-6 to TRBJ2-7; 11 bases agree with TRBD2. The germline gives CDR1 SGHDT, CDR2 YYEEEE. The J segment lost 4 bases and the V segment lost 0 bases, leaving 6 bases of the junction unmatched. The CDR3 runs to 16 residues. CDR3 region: CASSLATRLAGYEQYF. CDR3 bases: TGTGCCAGCAGCTTGGCCACTCGACTAGCGGGGTACGAGCAGTACTTC.

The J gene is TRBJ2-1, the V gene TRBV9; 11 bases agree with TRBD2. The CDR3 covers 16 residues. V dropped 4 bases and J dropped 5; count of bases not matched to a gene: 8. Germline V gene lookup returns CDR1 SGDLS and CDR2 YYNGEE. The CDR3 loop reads CASSKEGTSGNNEQFF. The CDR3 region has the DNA TGTGCCAGCAGCAAAGAGGGGACTAGCGGTAACAATGAGCAGTTCTTC.

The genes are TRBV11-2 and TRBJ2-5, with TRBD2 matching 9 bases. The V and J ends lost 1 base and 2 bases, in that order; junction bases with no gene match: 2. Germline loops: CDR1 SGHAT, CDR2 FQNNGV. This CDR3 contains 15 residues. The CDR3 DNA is TGTGCCAGCAGCTTAGGGCTAGCGGGACAAGAGACCCAGTACTTC. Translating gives CASSLGLAGQETQYF.

The CDR3 region has the DNA TGTGCCAGCAGTTACTCGAGTTCCATCAATGAGCAGTTCTTC. Translating it yields CASSYSSSINEQFF. The chain employs TRBV6-5 and TRBJ2-1; D gene unclear. Between the trimmed V and J ends, which lost 0 bases and 6 bases, there was a span of 9 bases. The CDR3 totals 14 residues. CDR1 and CDR2 (germline): MNHEY, SVGAGI.

The CDR3 coding sequence is TGTGCCAGCTCACCACCCCAGGCCTACGAGCAGTACTTC. The encoded protein is CASSPPQAYEQYF. The V and J genes are TRBV18 and TRBJ2-7; D not resolved. V lost 0 bases and J lost 2, with 5 bases in between. The CDR3 extends over 13 amino acids. Per the germline V gene, CDR1 is KGHSH and CDR2 is LQKENI.

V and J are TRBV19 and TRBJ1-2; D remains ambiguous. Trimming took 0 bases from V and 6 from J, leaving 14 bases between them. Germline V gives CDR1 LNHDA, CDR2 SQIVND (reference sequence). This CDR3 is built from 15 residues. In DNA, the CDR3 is TGTGCCAGTAGTATAGATCTGTGGGGATCGGATGGCTACACCTTC. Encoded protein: CASSIDLWGSDGYTF.

The DNA for the CDR3 is TGCGCCAGCAGCCAATTAACAGGGGTCGATGAGCAGTTCTTC. Protein: CASSQLTGVDEQFF. The V and J genes are TRBV4-3 and TRBJ2-1; 7 bases are shared with TRBD1. The CDR3 is made up of 14 amino acids. Germline trimming cut 2 bases from V and 8 bases from J; bases unmatched to any gene: 6. Germline-derived CDR1 and CDR2 are LGHNA and YSLEER.

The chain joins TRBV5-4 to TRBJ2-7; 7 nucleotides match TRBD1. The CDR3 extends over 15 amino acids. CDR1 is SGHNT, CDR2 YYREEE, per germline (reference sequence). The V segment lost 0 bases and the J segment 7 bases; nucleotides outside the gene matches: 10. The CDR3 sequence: CASSLAPQGPEEQYF. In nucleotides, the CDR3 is TGTGCCAGCAGCTTGGCCCCACAGGGGCCCGAGGAGCAGTACTTC.

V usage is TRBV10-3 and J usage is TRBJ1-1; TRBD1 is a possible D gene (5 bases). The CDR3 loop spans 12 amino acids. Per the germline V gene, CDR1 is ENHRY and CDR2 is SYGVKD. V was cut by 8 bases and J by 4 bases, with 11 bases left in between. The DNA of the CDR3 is TGTGCCATCGCGGGGGGTGTCACTGAAGCTTTCTTT. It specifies CAIAGGVTEAFF.

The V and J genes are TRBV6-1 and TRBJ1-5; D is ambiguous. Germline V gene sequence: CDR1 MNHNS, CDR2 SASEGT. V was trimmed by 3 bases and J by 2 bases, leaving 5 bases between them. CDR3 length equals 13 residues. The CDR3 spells CASSDSGNQPQHF. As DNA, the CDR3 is TGTGCCAGCAGTGACAGCGGCAATCAGCCCCAGCATTTT.

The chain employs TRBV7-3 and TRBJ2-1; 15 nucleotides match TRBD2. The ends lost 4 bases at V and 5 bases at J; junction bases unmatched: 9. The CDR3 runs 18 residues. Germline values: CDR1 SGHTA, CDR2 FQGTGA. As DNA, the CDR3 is TGTGCCAGCAGCTATAACAGAGGACTAGCGGGAGGGGACAATGAGCAGTTCTTC. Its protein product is CASSYNRGLAGGDNEQFF. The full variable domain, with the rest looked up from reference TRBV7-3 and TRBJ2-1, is GAGVSQTPSNKVTEKGKYVELRCDPISGHTALYWYRQSLGQGPEFLIYFQGTGAADDSGLPNDRFFAVRPEGSVSTLKIQRTERGDSAVYLCASSYNRGLAGGDNEQFFGPGTRLTVL.

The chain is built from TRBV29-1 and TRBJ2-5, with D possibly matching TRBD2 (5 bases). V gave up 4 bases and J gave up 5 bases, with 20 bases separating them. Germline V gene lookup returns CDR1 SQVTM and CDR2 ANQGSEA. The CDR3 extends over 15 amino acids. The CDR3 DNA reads TGCAGCGTTGGATACTTAAGCGGCCTTGGGGAGACCCAGTACTTC. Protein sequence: CSVGYLSGLGETQYF.

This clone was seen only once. CDR3 region: CASSGGAGQGETQYF. DNA of the CDR3: TGTGCCAGCAGCGGGGGGGCCGGACAGGGCGAGACCCAGTACTTC. The chain employs TRBV9 and TRBJ2-5; TRBD1 matches 8 bases. J gave up 5 bases and V 3 bases, and 9 bases lay outside the gene matches. The CDR3 sequence is 15 residues long. Looked up from germline, CDR1 is SGDLS and CDR2 is YYNGEE.